These T cell receptor beta chains were read from a single sample in a study of cytomegalovirus exposure and HLA in healthy donors. TCRdb's copy holds only in-frame clones and misses some; the assay was immunoSEQ multiplex PCR. The data show about 110,000 clones, about 85% seen once. Sequenced input: PBMCs. The receptor set was obtained from a woman between 18 and 30 years old in good health and CMV-seronegative. Both conserved end residues are part of each CDR3. The D gene is left open where the match is weak. Expanded clones get a size class; other rows say once, few or many, or leave the size out.

j_gene,v_gene,abundance,d_gene,len,CDR3aa,CDR3nt
TRBJ2-7,TRBV4-1,.,.,14,CASSKGIGAYEQYF,TGCGCCAGCAGCAAGGGAATCGGGGCCTACGAGCAGTACTTC
TRBJ1-2,TRBV15,.,TRBD1,16,CATSSPFPTGLTGYTF,TGTGCCACCAGCTCCCCATTTCCGACAGGGTTAACTGGCTACACCTTC
TRBJ1-3,TRBV6-1,once,.,13,CASNGMWGNTIYF,TGTGCCAGCAACGGGATGTGGGGAAACACCATATATTTT
TRBJ1-2,TRBV28,.,.,13,CASSLAGPYGYTF,TGTGCCAGCAGTTTGGCGGGTCCCTATGGCTACACCTTC
TRBJ2-1,TRBV2,.,.,16,CASTRGWETYYNEQFF,TGTGCCAGCACCAGAGGGTGGGAAACTTACTACAATGAGCAGTTCTTC
TRBJ2-1,TRBV6-6,.,.,14,CASRFLSSYNEQFF,TGTGCCTCCAGGTTCCTGAGCTCCTACAATGAGCAGTTCTTC
TRBJ2-3,TRBV7-9,.,TRBD2,17,CASMGLMRLAELDTQYF,TGTGCCTCGATGGGGCTGATGAGACTAGCGGAATTAGATACGCAGTATTTT
TRBJ2-3,TRBV2,.,.,13,CASSEQGTDTQYF,TGTGCCAGCAGTGAACAGGGGACAGATACGCAGTATTTT
TRBJ1-2,TRBV15,.,TRBD1,17,CATSPRTGDLESYGYTF,TGTGCCACCAGCCCCCGGACAGGGGATTTGGAGAGCTATGGCTACACCTTC
TRBJ2-1,TRBV6-6,.,.,16,CASSYSRGSQSNEQFF,TGTGCCAGCAGTTACTCGAGAGGTAGTCAGAGCAATGAGCAGTTCTTC
TRBJ2-7,TRBV5-1,.,.,14,CASSYGRGAYEQYF,TGCGCCAGCAGCTACGGACGGGGAGCCTACGAGCAGTACTTC
TRBJ1-2,TRBV10-3,.,.,18,CAISESIISRPDNYGYTF,TGTGCCATCAGTGAGTCGATAATATCCAGGCCAGATAACTATGGCTACACCTTC
TRBJ2-7,TRBV7-9,.,.,13,CASSLDNYYEQYF,TGTGCCAGCAGCTTGGACAACTACTACGAGCAGTACTTC
TRBJ2-2,TRBV7-9,.,TRBD1,15,CASSLSQGRGGELFF,TGTGCCAGCAGCTTATCACAGGGGCGTGGCGGGGAGCTGTTTTTT
TRBJ2-1,TRBV7-8,once,TRBD2,15,CASSATSGGAGEQFF,TGTGCCAGCAGCGCGACTAGCGGGGGGGCAGGTGAGCAGTTCTTC
TRBJ2-5,TRBV6-1,few,TRBD2,12,CASGTSTKTQYF,TGTGCCAGCGGGACTAGTACGAAGACCCAGTACTTC
TRBJ2-3,TRBV30,few,.,15,CACLPGGSYTDTQYF,TGTGCCTGCCTCCCCGGAGGGTCCTACACAGATACGCAGTATTTT
TRBJ2-2,TRBV7-3,.,.,16,CASSLYPGKNTGELFF,TGTGCCAGCAGCTTGTACCCGGGGAAGAACACCGGGGAGCTGTTTTTT
TRBJ2-3,TRBV7-9,.,.,17,CASSSSSLWRGGDTQYF,TGTGCCAGCAGCTCTTCCTCACTTTGGCGGGGAGGAGATACGCAGTATTTT
TRBJ2-2,TRBV4-2,.,.,13,CASSLGGTGELFF,TGTGCCAGCAGCCTCGGGGGCACCGGGGAGCTGTTTTTT
TRBJ1-1,TRBV14,.,.,15,CASSLLQGANTEAFF,TGTGCCAGCAGCTTACTACAAGGAGCTAACACTGAAGCTTTCTTT
TRBJ1-6,TRBV14,.,.,18,CASSQDDGGRGFRSPLHF,TGTGCCAGCAGCCAAGATGATGGGGGCCGCGGATTTCGGTCACCCCTCCACTTT
TRBJ1-5,TRBV6-1,once,TRBD1,15,CASSEGPGQNQPQHF,TGTGCCAGCAGTGAAGGGCCGGGACAGAATCAGCCCCAGCATTTT
TRBJ2-2,TRBV6-4,few,.,14,CASSDSTSTGELFF,TGTGCCAGCAGTGACTCGACTTCCACCGGGGAGCTGTTTTTT
TRBJ1-4,TRBV27,.,.,15,CASSLKGVTNEKLFF,TGTGCCAGCAGTTTAAAGGGGGTGACTAATGAAAAACTGTTTTTT
TRBJ2-7,TRBV13,.,TRBD1,14,CASSQGTGRYEQYF,TGTGCCAGCAGCCAAGGGACAGGCCGATACGAGCAGTACTTC
TRBJ2-3,TRBV5-1,.,.,15,CASSLEGTHTDTQYF,TGCGCCAGCAGCTTGGAGGGGACTCACACAGATACGCAGTATTTT
TRBJ2-2,TRBV10-3,once,.,15,CAISEFGGSTGELFF,TGTGCCATCAGTGAGTTTGGGGGGTCTACCGGGGAGCTGTTTTTT
TRBJ2-1,TRBV9,.,.,15,CASSPRAGRGNEQFF,TGTGCCAGCAGCCCCCGCGCGGGGCGAGGCAATGAGCAGTTCTTC
TRBJ2-7,TRBV6-5,.,TRBD1,14,CASSLTGRPYEQYF,TGTGCCAGCAGTTTGACAGGGAGACCTTACGAGCAGTACTTC
TRBJ2-7,TRBV6-5,few,TRBD1,12,CASSRDSYEQYF,TGTGCCAGCAGTCGGGACAGCTACGAGCAGTACTTC
TRBJ2-7,TRBV4-1,.,TRBD2,17,CASSQEAGLAGSGEQYF,TGCGCCAGCAGCCAAGAGGCAGGACTAGCGGGCTCAGGCGAGCAGTACTTC
TRBJ1-4,TRBV5-1,.,TRBD1,15,CASSIGTGANEKLFF,TGCGCCAGCAGCATAGGGACAGGGGCTAATGAAAAACTGTTTTTT
TRBJ1-1,TRBV5-1,.,TRBD1,15,CASSARQGGDTEAFF,TGCGCCAGCAGCGCGCGACAGGGAGGTGACACTGAAGCTTTCTTT
TRBJ1-2,TRBV29-1,once,TRBD1,17,CSVTRAGTGGGNYGYTF,TGCAGCGTAACCAGAGCCGGGACAGGGGGCGGCAACTATGGCTACACCTTC
TRBJ1-5,TRBV15,.,TRBD1,17,CATSSRTGDTLWQPQHF,TGTGCCACCAGCAGCCGGACAGGGGACACATTATGGCAGCCCCAGCATTTT
TRBJ2-3,TRBV29-1,.,.,13,CSVEDTGLDTQYF,TGCAGCGTTGAAGATACGGGGTTGGATACGCAGTATTTT
TRBJ1-1,TRBV4-1,.,.,16,CASSQGPDRLNTEAFF,TGCGCCAGCAGCCAAGGGCCAGACAGATTGAACACTGAAGCTTTCTTT
TRBJ1-1,TRBV2,.,.,18,CASINVPTNLLVNTEAFF,TGTGCCAGCATTAATGTCCCGACAAACCTCCTCGTGAACACTGAAGCTTTCTTT
TRBJ1-5,TRBV27,.,TRBD1,15,CASRVTGNSNQPQHF,TGTGCCAGCAGGGTGACAGGGAATAGCAATCAGCCCCAGCATTTT
TRBJ2-7,TRBV7-6,.,TRBD1,14,CASSLRGQGSEQYF,TGTGCCAGCAGCTTAAGGGGACAGGGAAGCGAGCAGTACTTC
TRBJ1-4,TRBV6-1,.,TRBD1,15,CASSVYGQGVEKLFF,TGTGCCAGCAGTGTTTATGGACAGGGGGTTGAAAAACTGTTTTTT
TRBJ1-6,TRBV2,.,TRBD1,15,CASTIGGWVDSPLHF,TGTGCCAGCACCATAGGGGGCTGGGTTGATTCACCCCTCCACTTT
TRBJ2-7,TRBV11-2,.,.,15,CASSLDLAALYEQYF,TGTGCCAGCAGCTTAGATCTAGCAGCGCTCTACGAGCAGTACTTC
TRBJ2-3,TRBV25-1,.,.,13,CASTDGDADTQYF,TGTGCCAGCACCGACGGAGATGCAGATACGCAGTATTTT
TRBJ2-7,TRBV7-9,few,.,14,CASSLAGAIYEQYF,TGTGCCAGCAGCTTGGCAGGCGCCATCTACGAGCAGTACTTC
TRBJ1-1,TRBV6-6,.,TRBD1,15,CASSYSAGGNTEAFF,TGTGCCAGCAGTTACTCGGCAGGGGGCAACACTGAAGCTTTCTTT
TRBJ1-5,TRBV4-1,.,.,14,CASSYPGTLQPQHF,TGCGCCAGCAGTTATCCCGGGACACTTCAGCCCCAGCATTTT
TRBJ1-5,TRBV27,.,.,14,CASSFVAGGQPQHF,TGTGCCAGCAGTTTCGTCGCTGGAGGACAGCCCCAGCATTTT
TRBJ1-3,TRBV7-9,.,.,12,CASTQSGNTIYF,TGTGCCAGCACCCAATCTGGAAACACCATATATTTT
TRBJ2-5,TRBV11-2,few,.,16,CASSLGAGSRTETQYF,TGTGCCAGCAGCTTAGGGGCGGGCTCCCGCACAGAGACCCAGTACTTC
TRBJ2-7,TRBV2,few,TRBD1,14,CASTMDRGAYEQYF,TGTGCCAGCACGATGGACAGGGGAGCCTACGAGCAGTACTTC
TRBJ1-2,TRBV12-5,.,.,12,CASALQADGYTF,TGTGCTAGTGCCCTACAGGCGGACGGCTACACCTTC
TRBJ2-5,TRBV7-9,.,.,14,CASTPQGHQETQYF,TGTGCCAGCACCCCCCAGGGGCACCAAGAGACCCAGTACTTC
TRBJ2-3,TRBV7-6,.,TRBD2,17,CASSFGLAGERTDTQYF,TGTGCCAGCAGCTTCGGACTAGCGGGGGAACGCACAGATACGCAGTATTTT
TRBJ2-7,TRBV9,.,TRBD2,14,CASSVGAGAYEQYF,TGTGCCAGCAGCGTAGGAGCGGGGGCCTACGAGCAGTACTTC
TRBJ2-5,TRBV18,.,TRBD1,15,CASSPPGQGQETQYF,TGTGCCAGCTCACCACCAGGACAGGGGCAAGAGACCCAGTACTTC